This T cell receptor (beta chain) was documented in a study of CD8 T cells in Susac syndrome. With random hexamers, 0.5 to 1 ug RNA was reverse transcribed. With immunoSEQ multiplex PCR, TCR beta CDR3 was amplified across 54 Vbeta and 13 Jbeta. TCRdb passed the immunoSEQ multiplex PCR reads through MiXCR, listing each CDR3 protein once. The repertoire holds 300,000 to 350,000 distinct CDR3 sequences, with about 90% as singletons. Sequencing targeted TCR beta in T cells from blood (CD8+ and CD4+). J lost 2 bases, V lost 0 bases, and 5 bases had no gene match. The CDR3 is made up of 16 amino acids. Germline CDR1 is SGHVS and CDR2 is FQNEAQ.

This receptor was identified in a human donor with multiple sclerosis. The chain couples TRBV7-8 to TRBJ1-2; TRBD1 aligns across 8 bases. Input material: CD4+ T cells from PBMCs. CDR3 sequence: CASSLARQGWNYGYTF. CDR3 sequence (DNA): TGTGCCAGCAGCTTAGCCAGACAGGGGTGGAACTATGGCTACACCTTC.